The 20 T cell receptor beta chains below all came from one sample that was sequenced in a study of OX40 agonist ivuxolimab in advanced cancers. This table comes from immunoSEQ multiplex PCR, and its TCRdb copy is limited to in-frame clones, with some not included. The sample records about 68,000 clones, around nine tenths being singletons. The sample was CD4+ or CD8+ T cells sorted from blood, taken in a trial of the OX40 agonist ivuxolimab. The receptors come from an adult with an advanced solid tumor such as melanoma, head and neck, liver or kidney cancer.

The CDR3 bases are TGTGCCAGCAGCTTATCCGAAAACCTCTACGAGCAGTACTTC. The encoded protein is CASSLSENLYEQYF. V usage is TRBV7-8 and J usage is TRBJ2-7; no firm D call. Germline V CDR1 and CDR2: SGHVS, FQNEAQ. This CDR3 comprises 14 residues. The V end lost 2 bases, the J end lost 3 bases, and 11 bases lay between the germline ends.

A single count supports this clone. This rearrangement joins TRBV7-9 to TRBJ1-2; 9 bases line up with TRBD1. Trimming removed 6 bases from V and 3 bases from J; junction bases left unmatched: 5. Per the germline V gene, CDR1 is SEHNR and CDR2 is FQNEAQ (reference sequence). This CDR3 comprises 14 residues. In DNA, the CDR3 is TGTGCCAGCAGGGCACAGGGGGCGGACTATGGCTACACCTTC. Translating it yields CASRAQGADYGYTF.

This chain joins TRBV7-3 and TRBJ2-3; D may match TRBD1 or TRBD2 (5 bases each). Trimming removed 1 base from V and 7 bases from J, with 21 bases in between. Germline loops: CDR1 SGHTA, CDR2 FQGTGA. CDR3 size: 17 residues. This CDR3 is CASSLMSGQGRSNTQYF. Here the CDR3 DNA reads TGTGCCAGCAGCTTAATGTCGGGGCAGGGACGGTCAAATACGCAGTATTTT.

The chain joins TRBV11-2 to TRBJ1-1, with a weak D call TRBD1 (6 bases). V lost 3 bases and J 0 bases, leaving 11 bases between the germline ends. Looked up from germline, CDR1 is SGHAT and CDR2 is FQNNGV. CDR3 length: 15 residues. This CDR3 reads CASSFNTGMNTEAFF. The CDR3 DNA sequence: TGTGCCAGCAGCTTCAATACAGGGATGAACACTGAAGCTTTCTTT.

CDR3 nucleotides: TGTGCCAGCAGTGCATGTGACTCACGACAAAGTCGGGCCAACGTCCTGACTTTC. This sequence encodes CASSACDSRQSRANVLTF. This chain connects TRBV6-4 to TRBJ2-6; D call uncertain. CDR3 size: 18 residues. Germline CDR1 and CDR2: MRHNA and SNTAGT. Trimming cost V 4 bases and J 5 bases, with 21 bases left between them.

This chain connects TRBV18 to TRBJ1-5, with D perhaps TRBD1 (5 bases). Per germline, CDR1 KGHSH and CDR2 LQKENI. This CDR3 region has 18 residues. The V and J ends lost 0 bases and 4 bases respectively, with 19 bases between them. Written as DNA, the CDR3 is TGTGCCAGCTCACCACCTGGGAGTGGGCAGGGCCGAAATCAGCCCCAGCATTTT. Translated: CASSPPGSGQGRNQPQHF.

This clone was found once. This sequence joins TRBV5-1 and TRBJ2-7, with 12 bases aligning to TRBD1. Germline V lookup: CDR1 SGHRS, CDR2 YFSETQ. This CDR3 is 14 amino acids long. V lost 4 bases, J lost 4 bases, and 3 bases stayed unmatched. The CDR3 sequence: CASSRDRGRYEQYF. The CDR3 DNA reads as TGCGCCAGCAGCCGGGACAGGGGGCGATACGAGCAGTACTTC.

The V and J genes are TRBV28 and TRBJ2-3; 15 bases are shared with TRBD2. J gave up 6 bases and V 2 bases, and 3 bases lay outside the gene matches. The germline V gene has CDR1 MDHEN and CDR2 SYDVKM. CDR3 length equals 16 residues. The CDR3 reads CASSLGLAGGPDTQYF. CDR3 DNA: TGTGCCAGCAGTTTAGGACTAGCGGGAGGGCCCGATACGCAGTATTTT.

The rearrangement links TRBV7-2 to TRBJ1-4; 9 bases align to TRBD1. CDR1 and CDR2 from the germline V gene are SGHTA and FQGNSA. With V trimmed by 1 base and J by 7 bases, 4 bases remained unmatched. The CDR3 is 15 residues long. CDR3 nucleotides: TGTGCCAGCAGCTTAGGGGGACAGGGACGTGAAAAACTGTTTTTT. As protein: CASSLGGQGREKLFF.

The genes are TRBV6-5 and TRBJ1-5; the D gene is possibly TRBD1 (6 bases). Germline assignment: CDR1 MNHEY and CDR2 SVGAGI. The CDR3 length is 14 residues. V lost 2 bases and J 2 bases, leaving 7 bases between the germline ends. The CDR3 spells CASSYNRGNQPQHF. CDR3 DNA: TGTGCCAGCAGTTACAACAGGGGCAATCAGCCCCAGCATTTT.

The rearrangement joins TRBV7-2 to TRBJ2-7; 8 nucleotides match TRBD2. Germline trimming cut 1 base from V and 5 bases from J; bases unmatched to any gene: 10. The V gene's germline CDR1 is SGHTA and CDR2 FQGNSA. The CDR3 sequence is 16 residues long. In DNA, the CDR3 is TGTGCCAGCAGCTTAGAATTCACTAGCGGCGTTCACGAGCAGTACTTC. It translates to CASSLEFTSGVHEQYF.

The chain carries TRBV20-1 and TRBJ1-4; no definite D call. This CDR3 contains 11 residues. Deletions cut 7 bases from V and 5 bases from J, with 8 bases between. CDR1 is DFQATT and CDR2 is SNEGSKA in the germline V gene (reference sequence). This CDR3 reads CSVEKNEKLFF. The CDR3, as DNA: TGCAGTGTGGAGAAGAATGAAAAACTGTTTTTT.

V and J are TRBV5-1 and TRBJ1-1, with TRBD1 identical over 7 bases. The germline gives CDR1 SGHRS, CDR2 YFSETQ. The CDR3 spans 16 residues. Trimming at V came to 4 bases and at J to 2 bases, leaving 11 bases not matched to a gene. The CDR3 nucleotides are TGCGCCAGCAGCAAGACAGGGAAGCTCGTCAACACTGAAGCTTTCTTT. This codes for CASSKTGKLVNTEAFF.

V and J are TRBV30 and TRBJ2-5; maybe TRBD2 (6 bases). Germline V gene data show CDR1 as GTSNPN and CDR2 as SVGIG (reference sequence). Trimming stripped 5 bases from V and 4 bases from J, with 8 bases between. The CDR3 runs 11 residues. DNA of the CDR3: TGTGCCTGGTGGAGGGCAGAGACCCAGTACTTC. Amino acid sequence: CAWWRAETQYF.

This sequence joins TRBV19 and TRBJ1-1; no clear D. Germline lookup yields CDR1 LNHDA and CDR2 SQIVND (reference sequence). The CDR3 consists of 13 residues. V lost 4 bases and J lost 10, with 16 bases in between. The CDR3: CASSTLTRERAFF. The CDR3 DNA reads as TGTGCCAGTAGTACCCTCACCCGGGAGAGAGCTTTCTTT.

This clone has just a few counts. The V gene is TRBV7-9, the J gene TRBJ1-2; a weak D match, TRBD1 (6 bases). Germline V CDR1 and CDR2: SEHNR, FQNEAQ (reference sequence). The CDR3 length is 15 residues. Trimming removed 6 bases at V and 3 bases at J, with 17 bases between. The CDR3 is CASRPNRAGDYGYTF. In DNA, the CDR3 is TGTGCCAGCAGACCTAACAGGGCCGGGGACTATGGCTACACCTTC.

This chain links TRBV15 with TRBJ1-4; D is possibly TRBD1 (5 bases). V was cut by 8 bases and J by 7 bases, with 14 bases left in between. The CDR3 is 13 residues long. Germline V CDR1 and CDR2: LNHNV, YYDKDF (reference sequence). Written as DNA, the CDR3 is TGTGCCACCTCGGAGGGGAAGGGTGAAAAACTGTTTTTT. This translates into CATSEGKGEKLFF.

The table lists this clone with a few counts. The rearrangement joins TRBV9 to TRBJ2-1; 7 nucleotides align to TRBD2. Trimming cost V 7 bases and J 0 bases; bases outside gene matches: 4. The CDR3 has 14 amino acids. CDR1 SGDLS and CDR2 YYNGEE come from the germline V gene. CDR3 sequence reads: CASAGGSSYNEQFF. The CDR3 bases are TGTGCCAGCGCCGGGGGGAGCTCCTACAATGAGCAGTTCTTC.

CDR3 residues: CASSPGQGYTGELFF. The CDR3 DNA sequence: TGTGCCAGCAGCCCTGGACAGGGGTACACCGGGGAGCTGTTTTTT. This chain links TRBV7-9 with TRBJ2-2; 9 bases fit TRBD1. Germline V gene lookup returns CDR1 SEHNR and CDR2 FQNEAQ (reference sequence). V shed 5 bases and J 3 bases; nucleotides not matched to a gene: 4. The length of the CDR3 is 15 residues.

This chain links TRBV6-1 with TRBJ2-3; D not certain. This CDR3 spans 13 amino acids. Per the germline V gene, CDR1 is MNHNS and CDR2 is SASEGT. V lost 3 bases, J lost 6 bases, and 10 bases lay in between. The CDR3 reads CASSDVQGDTQYF. For the CDR3, the DNA is TGTGCCAGCAGTGATGTACAAGGGGATACGCAGTATTTT.